This T cell receptor beta chain was identified in a study of blood T cells in healthy people across ages. Whole-study findings and limits: Fewer expanded clones and more diversity marked long-lived versus aged donors.

The sample holds a few counts of this clonotype. Its antigen remains unidentified. Then a second PCR, running about 7 to 11 cycles, was carried out with a sample-barcoded 5' primer and a J-beta primer mix. TCRdb processed the 5' RACE reads anew with MiXCR; each CDR3 protein has one entry. The sample holds under 800,000 distinct CDR3 sequences, approximately 39% seen once. This sequence was found in an older woman in good health. Material: blood.

The CDR3 DNA follows: TGTGCCAGCAGCCTCACCGCGGTAGCTGTAAACAATGAGCAGTACTTC. Translation gives CASSLTAVAVNNEQYF. The chain carries TRBV3-1 and TRBJ2-1; D unclear. The J call is in doubt because the DNA end fits TRBJ2-7 better. The CDR3 loop spans 16 amino acids. Germline CDR1 and CDR2: LGHDT and YNNKEL (reference sequence).